The T cell receptor (beta chain) described here comes from a study of blood T cell repertoires in COVID-19. Measured with immunoSEQ multiplex PCR; TCRdb has only the in-frame clones, and not every one. The sample has approximately 220,000 clones; over 70% are singletons. The V end lost 4 bases, the J end lost 6 bases, and 10 bases lay between the germline ends. Germline CDR1 LGHDT, CDR2 YNNKEL (reference sequence). This CDR3 spans 13 amino acids. The J gene is TRBJ2-1, the V gene TRBV3-1 (or the pseudogene TRBV3-2); possibly TRBD1 for D (5 bases). The receptor was derived from a woman aged 50 to 65 with acute or convalescent COVID-19. The sequencing input was peripheral blood. The CDR3 sequence is CASSPGWGNEQFF. The CDR3 nucleotides are TGTGCCAGCAGCCCAGGGTGGGGCAATGAGCAGTTCTTC.